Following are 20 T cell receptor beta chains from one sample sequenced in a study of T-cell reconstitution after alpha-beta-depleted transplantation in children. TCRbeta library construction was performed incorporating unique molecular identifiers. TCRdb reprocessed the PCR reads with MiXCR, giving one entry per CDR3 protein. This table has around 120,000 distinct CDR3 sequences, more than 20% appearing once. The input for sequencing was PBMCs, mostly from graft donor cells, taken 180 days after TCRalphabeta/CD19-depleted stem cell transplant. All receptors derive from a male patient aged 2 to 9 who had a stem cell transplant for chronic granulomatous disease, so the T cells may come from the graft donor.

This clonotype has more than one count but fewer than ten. For the CDR3, the DNA is TGCAGTGCTAGAGTAATGGCGGACACACCCTACGAGCAGTACTTC. It codes for CSARVMADTPYEQYF. The V gene is TRBV20-1, the J gene TRBJ2-7; D possibly corresponds to TRBD1 (5 bases). CDR1 is DFQATT, CDR2 SNEGSKA, per germline (reference sequence). V gave up 1 base and J gave up 2 bases, with 15 bases separating them. CDR3 length: 15 residues.

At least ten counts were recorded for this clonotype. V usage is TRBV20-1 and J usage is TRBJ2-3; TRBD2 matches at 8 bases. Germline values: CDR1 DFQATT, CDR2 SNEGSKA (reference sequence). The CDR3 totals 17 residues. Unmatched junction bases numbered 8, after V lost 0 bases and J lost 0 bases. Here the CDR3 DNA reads TGCAGTGCTAGAGATTCATACGAGCGGGAGAGCACAGATACGCAGTATTTT. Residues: CSARDSYERESTDTQYF.

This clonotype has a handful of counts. The CDR3 DNA reads TGTGCCAGCAGTGTAAACAGGAACACTGAAGCTTTCTTT. Translating it yields CASSVNRNTEAFF. The V gene is TRBV25-1, the J gene TRBJ1-1; D uncertain. The CDR3 is made up of 13 amino acids. V dropped 4 bases and J dropped 1 base, with 7 bases sitting between them. Per the germline V gene, CDR1 is MGHDK and CDR2 is SYGVNS.

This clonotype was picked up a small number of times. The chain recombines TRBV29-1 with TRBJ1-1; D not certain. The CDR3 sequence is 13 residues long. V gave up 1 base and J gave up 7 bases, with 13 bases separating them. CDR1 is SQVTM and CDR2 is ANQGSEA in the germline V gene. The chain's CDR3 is CSVEVLNHVEAFF. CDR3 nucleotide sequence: TGCAGCGTTGAAGTCTTGAATCACGTTGAAGCTTTCTTT.

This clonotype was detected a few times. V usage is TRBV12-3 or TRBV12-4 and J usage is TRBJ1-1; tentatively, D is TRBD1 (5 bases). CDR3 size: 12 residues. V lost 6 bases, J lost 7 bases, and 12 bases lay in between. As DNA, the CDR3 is TGTGCCAGCAGCCCGTTGGGGGTTGAAGCTTTCTTT. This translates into CASSPLGVEAFF.

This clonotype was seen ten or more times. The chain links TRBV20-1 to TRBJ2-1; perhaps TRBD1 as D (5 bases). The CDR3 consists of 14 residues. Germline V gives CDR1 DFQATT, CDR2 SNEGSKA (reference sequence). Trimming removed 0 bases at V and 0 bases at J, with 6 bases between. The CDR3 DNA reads TGCAGTGCTAGAGACAGGGCCTCCTACAATGAGCAGTTCTTC. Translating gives CSARDRASYNEQFF.

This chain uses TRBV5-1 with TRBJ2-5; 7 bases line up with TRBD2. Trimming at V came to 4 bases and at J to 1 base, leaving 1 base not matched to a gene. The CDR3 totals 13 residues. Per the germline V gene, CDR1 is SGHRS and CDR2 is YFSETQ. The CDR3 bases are TGCGCCAGCAGCCGGGGGGTCCAAGAGACCCAGTACTTC. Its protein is CASSRGVQETQYF.

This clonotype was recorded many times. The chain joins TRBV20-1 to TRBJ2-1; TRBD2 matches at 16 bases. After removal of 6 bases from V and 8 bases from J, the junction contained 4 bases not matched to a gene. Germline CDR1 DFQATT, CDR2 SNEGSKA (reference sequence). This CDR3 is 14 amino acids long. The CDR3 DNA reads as TGCAGTGCGTCGGGACTAGCGGGGGGGGATGAGCAGTTCTTC. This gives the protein CSASGLAGGDEQFF.

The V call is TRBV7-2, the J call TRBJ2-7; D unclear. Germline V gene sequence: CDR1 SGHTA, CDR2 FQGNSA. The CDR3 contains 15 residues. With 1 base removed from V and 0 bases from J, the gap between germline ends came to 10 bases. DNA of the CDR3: TGTGCCAGCAGCTTAGGGGGTGGCCTCTCCTACGAGCAGTACTTC. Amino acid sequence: CASSLGGGLSYEQYF. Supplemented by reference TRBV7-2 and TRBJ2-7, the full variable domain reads GAGVSQSPSNKVTEKGKDVELRCDPISGHTALYWYRQSLGQGLEFLIYFQGNSAPDKSGLPSDRFSAERTGGSVSTLTIQRTQQEDSAVYLCASSLGGGLSYEQYFGPGTRLTVT.

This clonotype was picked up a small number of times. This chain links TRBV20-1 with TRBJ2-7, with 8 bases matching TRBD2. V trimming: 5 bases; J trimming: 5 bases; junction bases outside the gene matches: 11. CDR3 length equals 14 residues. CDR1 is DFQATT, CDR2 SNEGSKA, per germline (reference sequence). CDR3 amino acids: CSALIPGGPHEQYF. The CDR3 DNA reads TGCAGTGCTCTCATTCCGGGGGGGCCTCACGAGCAGTACTTC.

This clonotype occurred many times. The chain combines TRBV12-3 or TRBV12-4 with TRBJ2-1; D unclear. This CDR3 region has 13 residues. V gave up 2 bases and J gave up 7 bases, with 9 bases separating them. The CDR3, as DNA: TGTGCCAGCAGTTTATACCGAGGAAATGAGCAGTTCTTC. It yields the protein CASSLYRGNEQFF.

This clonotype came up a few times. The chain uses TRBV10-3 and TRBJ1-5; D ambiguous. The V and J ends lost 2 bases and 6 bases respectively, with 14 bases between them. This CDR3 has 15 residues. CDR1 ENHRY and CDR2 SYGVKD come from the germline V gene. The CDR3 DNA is TGTGCCATCAGTGAGCCTGGCTCGGGTGGTCAGCCCCAGCATTTT. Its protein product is CAISEPGSGGQPQHF.

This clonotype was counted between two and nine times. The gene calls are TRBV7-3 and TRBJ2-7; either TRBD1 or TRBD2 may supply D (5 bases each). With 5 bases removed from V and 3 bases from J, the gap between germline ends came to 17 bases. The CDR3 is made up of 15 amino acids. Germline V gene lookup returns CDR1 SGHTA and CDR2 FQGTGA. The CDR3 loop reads CASSPEPGPNYEQYF. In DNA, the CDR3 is TGTGCCAGCAGCCCCGAACCGGGACCGAACTACGAGCAGTACTTC. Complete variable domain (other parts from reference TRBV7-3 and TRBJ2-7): GAGVSQTPSNKVTEKGKYVELRCDPISGHTALYWYRQSLGQGPEFLIYFQGTGAADDSGLPNDRFFAVRPEGSVSTLKIQRTERGDSAVYLCASSPEPGPNYEQYFGPGTRLTVT.

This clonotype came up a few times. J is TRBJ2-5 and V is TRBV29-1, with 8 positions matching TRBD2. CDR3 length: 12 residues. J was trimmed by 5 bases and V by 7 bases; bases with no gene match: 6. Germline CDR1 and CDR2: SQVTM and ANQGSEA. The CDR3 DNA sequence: TGCAGCGCTCACGGGACTAGGGAGACCCAGTACTTC. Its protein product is CSAHGTRETQYF.

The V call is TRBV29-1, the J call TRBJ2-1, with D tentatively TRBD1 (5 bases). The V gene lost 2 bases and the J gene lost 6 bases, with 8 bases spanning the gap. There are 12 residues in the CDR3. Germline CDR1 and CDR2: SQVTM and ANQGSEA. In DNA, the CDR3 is TGCAGCGTTGAAAAGGACACCAATGAGCAGTTCTTC. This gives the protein CSVEKDTNEQFF.

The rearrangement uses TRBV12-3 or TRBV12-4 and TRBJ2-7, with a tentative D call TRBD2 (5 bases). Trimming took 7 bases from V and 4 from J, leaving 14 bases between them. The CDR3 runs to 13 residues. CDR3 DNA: TGTGCCAGCACCACAGTTGAGGGATACGAGCAGTACTTC. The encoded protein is CASTTVEGYEQYF.

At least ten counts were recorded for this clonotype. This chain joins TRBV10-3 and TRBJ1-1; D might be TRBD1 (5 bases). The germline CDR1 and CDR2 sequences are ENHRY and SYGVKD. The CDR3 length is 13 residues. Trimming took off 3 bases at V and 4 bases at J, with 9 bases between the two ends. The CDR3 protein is CAISDSGVTEAFF. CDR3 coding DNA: TGTGCCATCAGTGATTCGGGGGTCACTGAAGCTTTCTTT.

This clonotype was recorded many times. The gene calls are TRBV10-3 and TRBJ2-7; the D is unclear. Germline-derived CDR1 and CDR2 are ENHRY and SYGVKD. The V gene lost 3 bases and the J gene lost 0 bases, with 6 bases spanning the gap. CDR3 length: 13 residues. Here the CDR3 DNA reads TGTGCCATCAGTGAACAGAGCTCCTACGAGCAGTACTTC. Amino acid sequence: CAISEQSSYEQYF.

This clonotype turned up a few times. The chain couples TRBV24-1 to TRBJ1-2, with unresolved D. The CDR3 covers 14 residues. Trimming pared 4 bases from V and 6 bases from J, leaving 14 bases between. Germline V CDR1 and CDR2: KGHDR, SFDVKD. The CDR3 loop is CATSDPGGFNGYTF. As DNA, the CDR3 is TGTGCCACCAGTGACCCGGGAGGGTTCAATGGCTACACCTTC.

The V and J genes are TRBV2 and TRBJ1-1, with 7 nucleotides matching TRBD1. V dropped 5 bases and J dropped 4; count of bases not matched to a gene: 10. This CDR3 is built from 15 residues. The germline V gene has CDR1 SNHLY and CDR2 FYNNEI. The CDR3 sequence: CASSPHQPGGTEAFF. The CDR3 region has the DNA TGTGCCAGCAGTCCCCATCAGCCAGGGGGCACTGAAGCTTTCTTT.